A single sample gave rise to the 29 T cell receptor beta chains below, sequenced in a study of T-cell memory formation after mild COVID-19. TCRdb re-called the 5' RACE reads with MiXCR, one entry per CDR3 protein. The table includes approximately 250,000 distinct CDR3 sequences, 16% detected once. Sequencing used PBMCs or a T cell subset sorted from them (not recorded which). These receptors all stem from a man in his late teens or twenties who had mild COVID-19 (a few samples of this study predate the infection). Cell type and time point are not known.

The table lists this clonotype with a few counts. CDR3 DNA sequence: TGTGCCAGCAGCCCTCGCGGGCCGGGGGAAAAACTGTTTTTT. Protein: CASSPRGPGEKLFF. The rearrangement uses TRBV7-7 and TRBJ1-4, with no clear D. V lost 5 bases, J lost 8 bases, and 15 bases lay in between. Germline CDR1 and CDR2: SSHAT and FNYEAQ (reference sequence). This CDR3 is 14 amino acids long.

A few counts support this clonotype. This rearrangement joins TRBV7-2 to TRBJ2-5, with 9 bases aligning to TRBD1. V gave up 2 bases and J gave up 5 bases; unmatched junction bases: 6. CDR1 and CDR2 (germline): SGHTA, FQGNSA. This CDR3 has 15 residues. CDR3 sequence (DNA): TGTGCCAGCAGCTTACAACAGGGGGCGAAGGAGACCCAGTACTTC. As protein: CASSLQQGAKETQYF.

The chain has TRBV5-8 and TRBJ2-5; D remains ambiguous. V was trimmed by 1 base and J by 2 bases, leaving 9 bases between them. Germline V gene lookup returns CDR1 SGHTS and CDR2 YDEGEE. The CDR3 is 14 amino acids. The CDR3 here is CASSLNEEQETQYF. Here the CDR3 DNA reads TGTGCCAGCAGCTTGAATGAGGAGCAAGAGACCCAGTACTTC.

The V call is TRBV10-2, the J call TRBJ1-5; no clear D gene. Germline CDR1 is WSHSY and CDR2 is SAAADI. V was cut by 5 bases and J by 0 bases, with 29 bases left in between. The CDR3 is 21 amino acids. CDR3: CASSPGGYVPTHDDSNQPQHF. The CDR3 bases are TGCGCCAGCAGTCCCGGCGGGTACGTCCCAACCCACGATGATAGCAATCAGCCCCAGCATTTT.

Only a few counts were recorded for this clonotype. This chain links TRBV6-5 with TRBJ1-2; 11 bases map to TRBD1. J was trimmed by 4 bases and V by 7 bases; bases with no gene match: 8. Per germline, CDR1 MNHEY and CDR2 SVGAGI. The CDR3 is made up of 15 amino acids. The CDR3 protein is CASKRTGGLFYGYTF. For the CDR3, the DNA is TGTGCCAGCAAACGGACAGGGGGCCTCTTCTATGGCTACACCTTC.

This clonotype was counted many times. This rearrangement joins TRBV7-6 to TRBJ2-1; 8 bases match TRBD2. Germline CDR1 and CDR2: SGHVS and FNYEAQ. The CDR3 is 15 residues long. V shed 1 base, J shed 2 bases, and the junction held 1 base outside the gene matches. CDR3 residues: CASSLGAGAYNEQFF. CDR3 bases: TGTGCCAGCAGCTTAGGAGCGGGGGCCTACAATGAGCAGTTCTTC.

The V call is TRBV6-4, the J call TRBJ1-5, with 7 bases fitting TRBD1. This CDR3 has 16 amino acids. The J segment lost 7 bases and the V segment lost 7 bases, leaving 16 bases of the junction unmatched. Per the germline V gene, CDR1 is MRHNA and CDR2 is SNTAGT. CDR3 protein: CASNPGTARRYQPQHF. For the CDR3, the DNA is TGTGCCAGCAACCCCGGGACAGCGCGAAGGTACCAGCCCCAGCATTTT.

The chain recombines TRBV30 with TRBJ2-5, with 11 bases that match TRBD1. This CDR3 spans 12 amino acids. V shed 5 bases and J 5 bases; nucleotides not matched to a gene: 1. The germline gives CDR1 GTSNPN, CDR2 SVGIG (reference sequence). Written as DNA, the CDR3 is TGTGCCTGGGGGGACAGGGGGGAGACCCAGTACTTC. Translated, it gives CAWGDRGETQYF. The complete variable domain, with remaining parts taken from reference TRBV30 and TRBJ2-5, reads SQTIHQWPATLVQPVGSPLSLECTVEGTSNPNLYWYRQAAGRGLQLLFYSVGIGQISSEVPQNLSASRPQDRQFILSSKKLLLSDSGFYLCAWGDRGETQYFGPGTRLLVL.

The rearrangement uses TRBV15 and TRBJ2-1; D is possibly TRBD2 (5 bases). Germline loops: CDR1 LNHNV, CDR2 YYDKDF (reference sequence). V dropped 5 bases and J dropped 1 base, with 18 bases sitting between them. There are 17 residues in the CDR3. CDR3 protein: CATSPRRGSISYNEQFF. CDR3 nucleotide sequence: TGTGCCACCAGCCCCCGACGGGGTTCAATATCCTACAATGAGCAGTTCTTC.

CDR3: CASSSGQGEGGYTF. CDR3 nucleotide sequence: TGTGCCAGCAGCTCGGGACAGGGAGAAGGAGGCTACACCTTC. The rearrangement links TRBV6-5 to TRBJ1-2; 9 positions match TRBD1. Germline V gives CDR1 MNHEY, CDR2 SVGAGI. The V gene end was trimmed by 6 bases and the J gene end by 8 bases; junction bases not matched to a gene: 10. The CDR3 totals 14 residues.

This clonotype occurred once. The rearrangement joins TRBV7-2 to TRBJ2-2; 8 bases line up with TRBD1. This CDR3 has 15 residues. The V segment lost 5 bases and the J segment 3 bases; nucleotides outside the gene matches: 5. The germline CDR1 and CDR2 sequences are SGHTA and FQGNSA. CDR3: CASSVTGGDTGELFF. The CDR3 DNA follows: TGTGCCAGCAGCGTTACAGGGGGAGACACCGGGGAGCTGTTTTTT.

V and J are TRBV5-1 and TRBJ1-1; D gene uncertain. The CDR3 runs to 14 residues. V lost 4 bases and J lost 4, with 14 bases in between. Germline V gene data show CDR1 as SGHRS and CDR2 as YFSETQ. This chain's CDR3 is CASSPMSVTTEAFF. As DNA, the CDR3 is TGCGCCAGCAGCCCTATGAGCGTGACCACTGAAGCTTTCTTT.

The chain uses TRBV6-2 or TRBV6-3 and TRBJ1-2, with D possibly being TRBD1 (5 bases). V gave up 6 bases and J gave up 1 base, with 12 bases separating them. Germline V gene sequence: CDR1 MNHEY, CDR2 SVGEGT. The CDR3 is 14 residues long. CDR3 protein: CASRKGRNNYGYTF. The CDR3 DNA reads TGTGCCAGCAGAAAGGGACGGAATAACTATGGCTACACCTTC.

This sequence joins TRBV24-1 and TRBJ2-3; maybe TRBD1 (8 bases). V was shortened by 9 bases and J by 5 bases, with 17 bases between the two germline ends. The CDR3 loop spans 14 amino acids. Germline values: CDR1 KGHDR, CDR2 SFDVKD. The CDR3 loop reads CATEQGGSLDTQYF. CDR3 DNA sequence: TGTGCCACCGAACAGGGGGGGAGCTTAGATACGCAGTATTTT.

This clonotype appeared a few times. The CDR3: CASSLGWQTEAFF. The CDR3 nucleotides read TGTGCCAGCAGTTTAGGCTGGCAGACTGAAGCTTTCTTT. This chain connects TRBV12-3 or TRBV12-4 to TRBJ1-1; D is ambiguous. V shed 1 base and J shed 5 bases, with 8 bases lying between them. This CDR3 region has 13 residues.

This clonotype appeared a few times. The chain recombines TRBV18 with TRBJ2-5, with TRBD2 identical over 7 bases. CDR1 KGHSH and CDR2 LQKENI come from the germline V gene. J gave up 5 bases and V 0 bases, and 6 bases lay outside the gene matches. This CDR3 is built from 15 residues. The CDR3 nucleotides read TGTGCCAGCTCACCACCGTCCAGAGCGGGGGAGACCCAGTACTTC. Translating gives CASSPPSRAGETQYF.

This chain connects TRBV20-1 to TRBJ2-1; TRBD1 agrees at 7 bases. The CDR3 runs 15 residues. V shed 6 bases and J 13 bases; nucleotides not matched to a gene: 21. Germline CDR1 reads DFQATT; CDR2 reads SNEGSKA (reference sequence). CDR3 region: CSATLGGPALVGQFF. As DNA, the CDR3 is TGCAGTGCCACCCTAGGGGGCCCGGCCCTGGTAGGCCAGTTCTTC.

The rearrangement uses TRBV7-2 and TRBJ1-1; no definite D call. The germline gives CDR1 SGHTA, CDR2 FQGNSA. V dropped 3 bases and J dropped 11 bases, with 10 bases sitting between them. CDR3 length: 11 residues. DNA of the CDR3: TGTGCCAGCAGCTTCGGTCAAACCGCTTTCTTT. Amino acid sequence: CASSFGQTAFF.

This clonotype was seen more than once but under ten times. The chain couples TRBV6-2 or TRBV6-3 to TRBJ2-2, with D hard to call. CDR1 is MNHEY and CDR2 is SVGEGT in the germline V gene. V was clipped by 6 bases and J by 1 base, with 15 bases between them. The CDR3 has 16 residues. CDR3 DNA sequence: TGTGCCAGCAGCCCCCGGACCTCCGTGAACACCGGGGAGCTGTTTTTT. Its translation is CASSPRTSVNTGELFF.

This clonotype was detected only a few times. CDR3 in DNA: TGCGCCAGCAGCTTGCGGGGGGCGAGTCGGACTGAAGCTTTCTTT. Its translation: CASSLRGASRTEAFF. V gene TRBV5-1 combines with J gene TRBJ1-1; D possibly corresponds to TRBD1 (6 bases). V shed 1 base and J shed 5 bases, with 15 bases lying between them. CDR1 SGHRS and CDR2 YFSETQ come from the germline V gene. This CDR3 contains 15 residues.

This clonotype was counted between two and nine times. The chain combines TRBV6-5 with TRBJ1-5; no definite D call. Germline values: CDR1 MNHEY, CDR2 SVGAGI. The CDR3 covers 14 residues. With 4 bases removed from V and 2 bases from J, the gap between germline ends came to 9 bases. CDR3 region: CASSSPPGNQPQHF. CDR3 DNA sequence: TGTGCCAGCAGTTCTCCCCCAGGCAATCAGCCCCAGCATTTT.

This clonotype was counted a few times. The chain has TRBV5-1 and TRBJ2-2, with a tentative D call TRBD1 (5 bases). Per germline, CDR1 SGHRS and CDR2 YFSETQ. The CDR3 totals 13 residues. V was trimmed by 4 bases and J by 5 bases, leaving 9 bases between them. The CDR3 nucleotides are TGCGCCAGCAGCCCGACAGTAACCGGGGAGCTGTTTTTT. Translated: CASSPTVTGELFF.

This clonotype was seen many times. The rearrangement uses TRBV5-1 and TRBJ1-1, with D unclear. V lost 2 bases and J 3 bases, leaving 8 bases between the germline ends. Germline assignment: CDR1 SGHRS and CDR2 YFSETQ. This CDR3 has 13 amino acids. In nucleotides, the CDR3 is TGCGCCAGCAGCTTCGGTGGATACACTGAAGCTTTCTTT. Amino acid sequence: CASSFGGYTEAFF. The full variable domain, in which reference TRBV5-1 and TRBJ1-1 provide the parts outside the CDR3, is KAGVTQTPRYLIKTRGQQVTLSCSPISGHRSVSWYQQTPGQGLQFLFEYFSETQRNKGNFPGRFSGRQFSNSRSEMNVSTLELGDSALYLCASSFGGYTEAFFGQGTRLTVV.

This chain joins TRBV20-1 and TRBJ1-6; TRBD1 matches 9 bases. The CDR3 runs 13 residues. Germline V gene sequence: CDR1 DFQATT, CDR2 SNEGSKA (reference sequence). The V gene end was trimmed by 6 bases and the J gene end by 10 bases; junction bases not matched to a gene: 7. The CDR3 bases are TGCAGTGCCAGGACAGGGGAAGGGTCACCCCTCCACTTT. Amino acids: CSARTGEGSPLHF.

This clonotype was detected only a few times. V gene TRBV6-5 combines with J gene TRBJ1-1, with D possibly TRBD1 on 6 matching bases. V was shortened by 2 bases and J by 2 bases, with 15 bases between the two germline ends. This CDR3 has 16 residues. Germline CDR1 and CDR2: MNHEY and SVGAGI. For the CDR3, the DNA is TGTGCCAGCAGTTACCTCTGGACAGAACTAAACACTGAAGCTTTCTTT. Protein sequence: CASSYLWTELNTEAFF.

The chain carries TRBV5-1 and TRBJ1-1, with 7 bases matching TRBD1. This CDR3 comprises 14 residues. V was pared by 4 bases and J by 4 bases, with 7 bases of the junction left unmatched. From germline, CDR1 is SGHRS and CDR2 YFSETQ. CDR3 amino acids: CASSGTRTGTEAFF. The DNA for the CDR3 is TGCGCCAGCAGCGGCACGCGGACAGGCACTGAAGCTTTCTTT.

This clonotype was seen a few times. The DNA for the CDR3 is TGCGCCAGCAGCCAAGAAGGGGGGGGTCGCACAGATACGCAGTATTTT. It specifies CASSQEGGGRTDTQYF. The chain is built from TRBV4-3 and TRBJ2-3; the D gene is possibly TRBD2 (7 bases). Germline V gene lookup returns CDR1 LGHNA and CDR2 YSLEER. The length of the CDR3 is 16 residues. V was pared by 0 bases and J by 1 base, with 11 bases between.

The chain couples TRBV6-4 to TRBJ2-6; 8 bases are shared with TRBD1. Germline V gives CDR1 MRHNA, CDR2 SNTAGT. CDR3 length: 18 amino acids. V shed 2 bases, J shed 2 bases, and the junction held 8 bases outside the gene matches. CDR3: CASSDRQGASAGANVLTF. DNA for the CDR3: TGTGCCAGCAGTGACCGGCAGGGGGCTTCGGCTGGGGCCAACGTCCTGACTTTC.

V usage is TRBV18 and J usage is TRBJ2-7, with D tentatively TRBD2 (6 bases). There are 16 residues in the CDR3. Germline values: CDR1 KGHSH, CDR2 LQKENI. Trimming stripped 6 bases from V and 0 bases from J, with 18 bases between. This CDR3 reads CASSPLMGLNSYEQYF. The CDR3 coding sequence is TGTGCCAGCTCTCCGTTGATGGGACTCAACTCCTACGAGCAGTACTTC.